A selection of T cell receptor beta chains follows, all from one sample in a study of blood T cell repertoires in COVID-19. The protocol was immunoSEQ multiplex PCR, while the TCRdb copy is restricted to in-frame clones and leaves out a portion. The table lists 59,000 or so clones, 79% of them singletons. Specimen: peripheral blood. The receptors shown here come from a man aged 55 to 70 with acute or convalescent COVID-19. The CDR3 runs from the conserved cysteine through the conserved F or W. Each record gives: V gene, J gene, clone size, D gene, CDR3 DNA, CDR3 protein. D genes are given only for firm matches. Not every row has a clone size; where given, it reads once, few, many or a size class.

>TRBV28|TRBJ2-7|NA|TRBD1
TGTGCCAGCAGCCCCCGGGACAGTTCTTTCGAGCAGTACTTC
CASSPRDSSFEQYF
>TRBV2|TRBJ1-1|NA|NA
TGTGCCAGCATCAACGAGATCTCGAGGACTGAAGCTTTCTTT
CASINEISRTEAFF
>TRBV5-1|TRBJ1-6|once|NA
TGCGCCAGCAGCTTGGAATCGCAGGGCGATAATTCACCCCTCCACTTT
CASSLESQGDNSPLHF
>TRBV5-1|TRBJ2-2|NA|NA
TGCGCCAGCAGCTTGGTCCCTACCGGGGAGCTGTTTTTT
CASSLVPTGELFF
>TRBV7-8|TRBJ2-1|NA|TRBD2
TGTGCCAGCAGCTTAGACGCTAGCGGGTTCCCCCTGTCGTTCTTC
CASSLDASGFPLSFF
>TRBV7-9|TRBJ2-5|few|TRBD2
TGTGCCAGCAGCTTAGGCGGGAGGGCCCGAGAGACCCAGTACTTC
CASSLGGRARETQYF
>TRBV12-3/TRBV12-4|TRBJ1-1|NA|TRBD1
TGTGCCAGCAGTTTGGCAGGGGGAACTGAAGCTTTCTTT
CASSLAGGTEAFF
>TRBV12-3/TRBV12-4|TRBJ1-1|few|NA
TGTGCCAGCAGTCCCCCGGACATTGAAGCTTTCTTT
CASSPPDIEAFF
>TRBV24-1|TRBJ1-1|NA|NA
TGTGCCACCAGTGAACGGGGTGCGGCCTACACTGAAGCTTTCTTT
CATSERGAAYTEAFF
>TRBV19|TRBJ2-7|NA|TRBD1
TGTGCCAGTAGTATGGGACAGGGTCGGAACGAGCAGTACTTC
CASSMGQGRNEQYF
>TRBV5-1|TRBJ1-1|NA|NA
TGCGCCAGCAGCTTGGCCCGAGCTAACACTGAAGCTTTCTTT
CASSLARANTEAFF
>TRBV10-3|TRBJ2-1|few|TRBD1
TGTGCCATCAGTGAGGGACAGGTTGTCTCCTACAATGAGCAGTTCTTC
CAISEGQVVSYNEQFF
>TRBV29-1|TRBJ1-5|NA|NA
TGCAGCGCCACCGGGACAAAAAGTGAGCCCCAGCATTTT
CSATGTKSEPQHF
>TRBV28|TRBJ1-2|NA|NA
TGTGCCAGCAGTCCAAGCCCGACTTCCTTAGCTAACTATGGCTACACCTTC
CASSPSPTSLANYGYTF
>TRBV28|TRBJ1-1|NA|NA
TGTGCCAGCAGTCCCCGGTCCCCGACAGGAGGCAAGGGGGGGGAAGCTTTCTTT
CASSPRSPTGGKGGEAFF
>TRBV7-2|TRBJ1-3|few|NA
TGTGCCAGCAGCTTAGCTCAGGGGAACACCATATATTTT
CASSLAQGNTIYF
>TRBV4-3|TRBJ1-2|once|NA
TGCGCCAGCAGCCAAACACACCAGGGAGGCTATGGCTACACCTTC
CASSQTHQGGYGYTF
>TRBV5-1|TRBJ2-1|NA|TRBD2
TGCGCCAGCAGCTTGGTCCTAGCGGGAGGAGGTGAGCAGTTCTTC
CASSLVLAGGGEQFF
>TRBV9|TRBJ2-2|NA|NA
TGTGCCAGCAGCGTAGATATAGGGGGCACCGGGGAGCTGTTTTTT
CASSVDIGGTGELFF
>TRBV27|TRBJ1-1|once|NA
TGTGCCAGCAGTTTATCCTCACGGTGGAACACTGAAGCTTTCTTT
CASSLSSRWNTEAFF
>TRBV27|TRBJ2-7|NA|TRBD1
TGTGCCAGCAGGGGGACAGCGAGCTCCTACGAGCAGTACTTC
CASRGTASSYEQYF
>TRBV6-5|TRBJ1-1|NA|NA
TGTGCCAGCAGTTACGTTGGCCCTCCGAACACTGAAGCTTTCTTT
CASSYVGPPNTEAFF
>TRBV20-1|TRBJ2-5|NA|NA
TGCAGTGCTGGCCTCCAGGAGACCCAGTACTTC
CSAGLQETQYF
>TRBV9|TRBJ2-1|once|TRBD2
TGTGCCAGCGGCCCGCCTAATAGCGGGAGTACCTACAATGAGCAGTTCTTC
CASGPPNSGSTYNEQFF
>TRBV5-1|TRBJ1-3|NA|TRBD1
TGCGCCAGCAGCTCTGACAGGGAAGGAAACACCATATATTTT
CASSSDREGNTIYF
>TRBV27|TRBJ2-7|NA|NA
TGTGCCAGCAGCCCGATGGGGGGACCTACCTACGAGCAGTACTTC
CASSPMGGPTYEQYF
>TRBV7-9|TRBJ2-1|once|NA
TGTGCCAGCAGCTTAGACAGCAGCAATGAGCAGTTCTTC
CASSLDSSNEQFF
>TRBV4-2|TRBJ2-1|NA|NA
TGTGCCAGCAGCCGCGTAATGAGCTCCTACAATGAGCAGTTCTTC
CASSRVMSSYNEQFF
>TRBV28|TRBJ1-1|NA|NA
TGTGCCAGCAGCAAGCCAGGGGCTCCGAACACTGAAGCTTTCTTT
CASSKPGAPNTEAFF
>TRBV4-1|TRBJ2-2|NA|NA
TGCGCCAGCAGCCACCCCGCGGCGGGGAGTGCGAACACCGGGGAGCTGTTTTTT
CASSHPAAGSANTGELFF
>TRBV29-1|TRBJ2-2|NA|NA
TGCAGCGTTGTCTACCCGAACACCGGGGAGCTGTTTTTT
CSVVYPNTGELFF
>TRBV18|TRBJ2-2|NA|NA
TGTGCCAGCTCACCTCCGGGACTGGCCAACACCGGGGAGCTGTTTTTT
CASSPPGLANTGELFF
>TRBV7-2|TRBJ1-1|NA|TRBD1
TGTGCCAGCAGCTCAGACAGGGAAACTGAAGCTTTCTTT
CASSSDRETEAFF
>TRBV5-1|TRBJ2-3|NA|TRBD2
TGCGCCAGCCGGACTAGCGGGAGCACAGATACGCAGTATTTT
CASRTSGSTDTQYF
>TRBV5-1|TRBJ1-3|NA|TRBD1
TGCGCCAGCAGCCCACAGGGGCTGCAAAACACCATATATTTT
CASSPQGLQNTIYF
>TRBV18|TRBJ1-5|NA|NA
TGTGCCAGCTCACTCCGACAGCTCGGGCCTAGCAATCAGCCCCAGCATTTT
CASSLRQLGPSNQPQHF
>TRBV4-1|TRBJ2-7|NA|TRBD1
TGCGCCAGCAGCCAGGACAGGGGAGGCTACGAGCAGTACTTC
CASSQDRGGYEQYF
>TRBV30|TRBJ2-1|NA|TRBD2
TGTGCCGGACTCAGGGACTATTACAATGAGCAGTTCTTC
CAGLRDYYNEQFF
>TRBV6-2/TRBV6-3|TRBJ2-2|NA|TRBD1
TGTGCCAGCAGTGGACAGGGCACCGGGGAGCTGTTTTTT
CASSGQGTGELFF
>TRBV4-1|TRBJ2-3|NA|NA
TGCGCCAGCAGCCAAGATAGAGGCGGGGCAGATACGCAGTATTTT
CASSQDRGGADTQYF
>TRBV7-3|TRBJ1-1|NA|NA
TGTGCCAGCAGCTTACAGGGAGGACACACTGAAGCTTTCTTT
CASSLQGGHTEAFF
>TRBV27|TRBJ1-4|NA|TRBD1
TGTGCCAGCAGTCAGGACAGGGTTTCTAATGAAAAACTGTTTTTT
CASSQDRVSNEKLFF
>TRBV9|TRBJ1-6|NA|TRBD1
TGTGCCAGCAGCGTACAGGGGGATTCACCCCTCCACTTT
CASSVQGDSPLHF
>TRBV2|TRBJ2-3|many|NA
TGTGCCAGCAGTCCAGTTCCGGGACAGTATTTT
CASSPVPGQYF
>TRBV6-5|TRBJ2-1|few|NA
TGTGCCAGCAGCCGCCGGGGCGGAGGGGGGGATGAGCAGTTCTTC
CASSRRGGGGDEQFF
>TRBV7-2|TRBJ1-5|NA|NA
TGTGCCAGCAGCTTAGCCCCGTTTTCTCAGCCCCAGCATTTT
CASSLAPFSQPQHF
>TRBV30|TRBJ2-1|NA|TRBD2
TGTGCCTGGAGTGTTGGGACTAGACGGAGCAATGAGCAGTTCTTC
CAWSVGTRRSNEQFF
>TRBV5-4|TRBJ1-1|NA|TRBD1
TGTGCCAGCAGCTTGGGGGGTACAGGGGGCCACACTGAAGCTTTCTTT
CASSLGGTGGHTEAFF
>TRBV7-3|TRBJ2-3|NA|NA
TGTGCCAGCAGCTTAAGGGGGGGCACAGATACGCAGTATTTT
CASSLRGGTDTQYF
>TRBV27|TRBJ1-3|NA|NA
TGTGCCAGCAAATCCCTCTCAGCGAGCTCTGGAAACACCATATATTTT
CASKSLSASSGNTIYF
>TRBV5-1|TRBJ2-3|few|NA
TGCGCCAGCAGCTTGGGGCGTAAGGGACTCGTCACAGATACGCAGTATTTT
CASSLGRKGLVTDTQYF
>TRBV29-1|TRBJ2-2|NA|TRBD2
TGCAGCGTCCCGGGGGGACTAGCGGGAGGCAACACCGGGGAGCTGTTTTTT
CSVPGGLAGGNTGELFF
>TRBV5-4|TRBJ1-5|few|NA
TGTGCCAGCAGCTTGTTCGGGTCTGACCAGCCCCAGCATTTT
CASSLFGSDQPQHF
>TRBV11-3|TRBJ2-1|NA|TRBD2
TGTGCCAGCAGCTTTCTAGCGGGAGCTGGTTACAATGAGCAGTTCTTC
CASSFLAGAGYNEQFF
>TRBV5-1|TRBJ2-7|once|TRBD1
TGCGCCAGCAGCTTGGCCGGGACAGGGACGGACGAGCAGTACTTC
CASSLAGTGTDEQYF
>TRBV19|TRBJ1-5|once|NA
TGTGCCAGTAATCGAGACCGAAGCGAGGCCCAGCATTTT
CASNRDRSEAQHF
>TRBV27|TRBJ1-6|few|NA
TGTGCCAGCAGTTTAGTTCCGGGGAGCTCCTATAATTCACCCCTCCACTTT
CASSLVPGSSYNSPLHF
>TRBV18|TRBJ2-5|NA|TRBD1
TGTGCCAGCTCGCACAGACAGGGGGACCAAGAGACCCAGTACTTC
CASSHRQGDQETQYF
>TRBV19|TRBJ2-1|NA|TRBD2
TGTGCCAGTAGTATGGGACTAGCGGGAGGGGGTGAGCAGTTCTTC
CASSMGLAGGGEQFF
>TRBV7-8|TRBJ2-5|NA|NA
TGTGCCAGCAGCTTAGCCCAGGGGCTTGGAGAGACCCAGTACTTC
CASSLAQGLGETQYF